Each of the 29 T cell receptor beta chains below was sequenced from the same sample in a study. TCRdb analysed the RT-PCR reads with MiXCR anew, one entry per CDR3 protein. The data hold 650,000 to 800,000 distinct CDR3 sequences, with approximately 14% observed a single time. Sequencing input: memory CD4+ T cells from blood. These TCRs come from a female donor in good health, serving as a healthy control.

There are a few counts of this clonotype. J is TRBJ2-1 and V is TRBV29-1; D gene ambiguous. The CDR3 totals 11 residues. V lost 4 bases and J 9 bases, leaving 10 bases between the germline ends. The germline V gene has CDR1 SQVTM and CDR2 ANQGSEA. The CDR3 region is CSVAKGIEQFF. The CDR3 DNA follows: TGCAGCGTTGCGAAGGGAATTGAGCAGTTCTTC.

The chain is built from TRBV13 and TRBJ2-1; TRBD2 agrees at 10 bases. The CDR3 totals 18 residues. Germline V CDR1 and CDR2: PRHDT, FYEKMQ (reference sequence). J lost 6 bases, V lost 4 bases, and 15 bases had no gene match. This CDR3 reads CASSSTGRLAGGANEQFF. CDR3 nucleotide sequence: TGTGCCAGCAGCTCGACAGGACGCTTAGCGGGAGGTGCCAATGAGCAGTTCTTC.

This clonotype has just a few counts. V usage is TRBV14 and J usage is TRBJ2-1, with D possibly TRBD2 on 6 matching bases. Looked up from germline, CDR1 is SGHDN and CDR2 is FVKESK. Trimming left V 4 bases short and J 2 bases short, with 24 bases between. This CDR3 is built from 19 residues. In DNA form, the CDR3 reads TGTGCCAGCAGCCCTCTTCCCGGGAGAGGAACTAGGCCCTACAATGAGCAGTTCTTC. Amino acids: CASSPLPGRGTRPYNEQFF.

Ten or more counts support this clonotype. The genes are TRBV29-1 and TRBJ2-5, with D possibly being TRBD1 (5 bases). Per germline, CDR1 SQVTM and CDR2 ANQGSEA. This CDR3 spans 13 amino acids. V lost 2 bases and J 1 base, leaving 8 bases between the germline ends. This CDR3 reads CSVETGAQETQYF. The CDR3 region has the DNA TGCAGCGTTGAAACAGGAGCCCAAGAGACCCAGTACTTC.

This clonotype was recorded a few times. The chain uses TRBV6-1 and TRBJ1-1, with D hard to call. Germline CDR1 and CDR2: MNHNS and SASEGT. V was cut by 2 bases and J by 0 bases, with 10 bases left in between. This CDR3 is built from 15 residues. In DNA form, the CDR3 reads TGTGCCAGCAGTGAAAGATGGGGAATGAACACTGAAGCTTTCTTT. It yields the protein CASSERWGMNTEAFF.

This clonotype was found many times. This chain connects TRBV7-3 to TRBJ1-1; D is perhaps TRBD1 (6 bases). The CDR3 length is 15 residues. V lost 2 bases to trimming and J lost 4 bases, with 14 bases between them. CDR1 and CDR2 (germline): SGHTA, FQGTGA. The CDR3 loop is CASSLGSGRGTEAFF. Here the CDR3 DNA reads TGTGCCAGCAGCTTAGGCTCGGGCAGGGGCACTGAAGCTTTCTTT.

In this sample, this clonotype turned up many times. This rearrangement joins TRBV6-5 to TRBJ2-7; 7 bases align to TRBD1. Germline lookup yields CDR1 MNHEY and CDR2 SVGAGI. The CDR3 totals 14 residues. V gave up 2 bases and J gave up 3 bases; unmatched junction bases: 4. The CDR3 protein is CASSYARGHYEQYF. The DNA of the CDR3 is TGTGCCAGCAGTTACGCGAGGGGGCACTACGAGCAGTACTTC.

This clonotype was observed many times. The chain is built from TRBV10-1 and TRBJ2-2, with 10 bases identical to TRBD2. The CDR3 runs to 14 residues. CDR1 is WNHNN and CDR2 is SYGVQD in the germline V gene (reference sequence). V was clipped by 2 bases and J by 7 bases; unmatched bases: 1. CDR3 in amino acids: CASSELAGVGELFF. The CDR3 DNA sequence: TGCGCCAGCAGTGAGCTAGCGGGAGTCGGGGAGCTGTTTTTT.

This chain joins TRBV5-8 and TRBJ2-3, with D maybe TRBD2 (6 bases). The CDR3 totals 15 residues. Germline V lookup: CDR1 SGHTS, CDR2 YDEGEE. Trimming left V 7 bases short and J 0 bases short, with 15 bases between. The DNA for the CDR3 is TGTGCCAGCGCCTCGGGGGAGGCAAGCACAGATACGCAGTATTTT. Its protein is CASASGEASTDTQYF.

J is TRBJ2-1 and V is TRBV27, with TRBD1 identical over 8 bases. Per the germline V gene, CDR1 is MNHEY and CDR2 is SMNVEV (reference sequence). The CDR3 contains 13 residues. V gave up 3 bases and J gave up 8 bases; unmatched junction bases: 3. Here the CDR3 reads CASSFAGGYEQFF. CDR3 DNA: TGTGCCAGCAGTTTTGCAGGGGGCTATGAGCAGTTCTTC.

At least ten counts were recorded for this clonotype. This chain uses TRBV18 with TRBJ1-1; 7 positions match TRBD1. The CDR3 covers 13 residues. The germline V gene encodes CDR1 KGHSH and CDR2 LQKENI. Germline trimming cut 2 bases from V and 5 bases from J; bases unmatched to any gene: 2. The DNA for the CDR3 is TGTGCCAGCTCACCAAGCAGGGGGACTGAAGCTTTCTTT. This codes for CASSPSRGTEAFF.

The chain links TRBV20-1 to TRBJ1-5; 8 positions match TRBD1. Germline V CDR1 and CDR2: DFQATT, SNEGSKA (reference sequence). V shed 0 bases and J 5 bases; nucleotides not matched to a gene: 6. The CDR3 runs 15 residues. CDR3 protein: CSARERQGSYQPQHF. The CDR3 DNA follows: TGCAGTGCTAGAGAACGACAGGGGTCTTATCAGCCCCAGCATTTT.

The rearrangement uses TRBV18 and TRBJ2-2; no reliable D call. CDR3 length equals 14 residues. Between the trimmed V and J ends, which lost 5 bases and 1 base, there was a span of 8 bases. The germline CDR1 and CDR2 sequences are KGHSH and LQKENI. This CDR3 is CASSSEMNTGELFF. In DNA, the CDR3 is TGTGCCAGCTCATCGGAGATGAACACCGGGGAGCTGTTTTTT.

The rearrangement links TRBV20-1 to TRBJ2-3, with TRBD2 identical over 9 bases. Per the germline V gene, CDR1 is DFQATT and CDR2 is SNEGSKA (reference sequence). The CDR3 covers 15 residues. The J segment lost 1 base and the V segment lost 3 bases, leaving 5 bases of the junction unmatched. This CDR3 is CSASARTSGTDTQYF. The CDR3 bases are TGCAGTGCTAGCGCCCGGACTAGCGGCACAGATACGCAGTATTTT.

The table lists this clonotype with many counts. The chain combines TRBV7-2 with TRBJ1-1, with a tentative D call TRBD1 (5 bases). The CDR3 has 13 residues. V lost 3 bases, J lost 0 bases, and 5 bases lay in between. CDR1 SGHTA and CDR2 FQGNSA come from the germline V gene. As DNA, the CDR3 is TGTGCCAGCAGCTTGACAGTGAACACTGAAGCTTTCTTT. Amino acids: CASSLTVNTEAFF.

This clonotype was seen more than once but under ten times. The V gene is TRBV4-2, the J gene TRBJ1-6; D is unresolved. Germline assignment: CDR1 LGHNA and CDR2 YNFKEQ. Trimming removed 0 bases from V and 13 bases from J, with 16 bases in between. The CDR3 is 15 amino acids. CDR3 nucleotides: TGTGCCAGCAGCCAAGATCTGCAGGTCGGTTTGCCCCTCCACTTT. Its translation is CASSQDLQVGLPLHF.

This clonotype has more than one count but fewer than ten. This may arise from a read error, as a much more abundant clone is one base away. The chain links TRBV28 to TRBJ1-2; D is possibly TRBD1 (5 bases). The V end was cut by 8 bases, the J end by 8 bases, with 12 bases between. Germline loops: CDR1 MDHEN, CDR2 SYDVKM. This CDR3 is built from 11 residues. The CDR3 DNA follows: TGTGCCAGCCTCAGGGTCGGCGGCTACACCTTC. Its protein is CASLRVGGYTF.

This clonotype was counted ten times or more. This chain joins TRBV29-1 and TRBJ2-7, with D uncertain. CDR1 is SQVTM, CDR2 ANQGSEA, per germline. The V end lost 7 bases, the J end lost 0 bases, and 10 bases lay between the germline ends. The CDR3 is 12 amino acids. The CDR3 region is CSAMTNSYEQYF. Written as DNA, the CDR3 is TGCAGCGCCATGACGAACTCCTACGAGCAGTACTTC.

This clonotype was detected only a few times. The gene calls are TRBV5-4 and TRBJ1-4; 12 positions agree with TRBD1. The junction had 7 bases not matched to a gene; V was cut back by 4 bases and J by 6 bases. This CDR3 region has 16 residues. Germline assignment: CDR1 SGHNT and CDR2 YYREEE (reference sequence). This CDR3 reads CASSPTGTGGDEKLFF. The CDR3 DNA reads TGTGCCAGCAGCCCGACCGGGACAGGGGGCGATGAAAAACTGTTTTTT.

Notes on this clonotype: At one end, the junction sequence differs from germline, possibly due to a read error. The chain carries TRBV20-1 and TRBJ1-5, with 10 bases fitting TRBD1. This CDR3 is built from 18 residues. In germline, CDR1 is DFQATT, CDR2 SNEGSKA (reference sequence). The CDR3 spells CSASQTGGVQFGNKPQHF. The CDR3 region has the DNA TGCAGTGCTAGTCAGACAGGGGGCGTGCAGTTCGGCAATAAGCCCCAGCATTTT.

In this sample, this clonotype turned up many times. The V call is TRBV9, the J call TRBJ2-1; D is possibly TRBD2 (6 bases). Germline-derived CDR1 and CDR2 are SGDLS and YYNGEE. Trimming removed 0 bases at V and 6 bases at J, with 13 bases between. The length of the CDR3 is 15 residues. The CDR3 protein is CASSVGAGDGNEQFF. CDR3 in DNA: TGTGCCAGCAGCGTAGGAGCGGGCGACGGCAATGAGCAGTTCTTC.

The chain links TRBV19 to TRBJ2-1; TRBD2 agrees at 9 bases. CDR3 size: 18 residues. CDR1 and CDR2 (germline): LNHDA, SQIVND (reference sequence). Unmatched junction bases numbered 16, after V lost 3 bases and J lost 7 bases. The CDR3 region is CASSMKREVRGGGNEQFF. The CDR3 bases are TGTGCCAGTAGTATGAAGCGGGAGGTCCGGGGAGGGGGGAATGAGCAGTTCTTC.

This chain links TRBV2 with TRBJ2-1; D unresolved. The ends were cut back, 2 bases at V and 8 bases at J, with 7 bases in the middle. This CDR3 contains 12 residues. From germline, CDR1 is SNHLY and CDR2 FYNNEI. The CDR3 nucleotides read TGTGCCAGCAGTGAACAAGTTGATGAGCAGTTCTTC. Protein product: CASSEQVDEQFF.

The V and J genes are TRBV7-2 and TRBJ2-7, with D possibly being TRBD1 (6 bases). Per germline, CDR1 SGHTA and CDR2 FQGNSA. The ends were cut back, 5 bases at V and 3 bases at J, with 20 bases in the middle. The CDR3 covers 16 residues. CDR3 in amino acids: CASSRTGSTGNYEQYF. The CDR3 nucleotides read TGTGCCAGCAGCCGTACAGGGAGTACAGGGAACTACGAGCAGTACTTC.

This clonotype has ten or more counts. J is TRBJ2-1 and V is TRBV2; D might be TRBD1 (5 bases). Trimming removed 1 base from V and 0 bases from J, with 7 bases in between. CDR3 length: 15 amino acids. Germline CDR1 is SNHLY and CDR2 is FYNNEI. The DNA for the CDR3 is TGTGCCAGCAGTGAAGGGACATTCTCCTACAATGAGCAGTTCTTC. Amino acid sequence: CASSEGTFSYNEQFF.

As regards this clonotype: Here the CDR3 omits its conserved ending phenylalanine or tryptophan, so a read error is the likely source. This chain links TRBV20-1 with TRBJ2-5, with D possibly TRBD1 on 7 matching bases. The CDR3 covers 14 residues. Per germline, CDR1 DFQATT and CDR2 SNEGSKA (reference sequence). V was trimmed by 3 bases and J by 5 bases, leaving 16 bases between them. The chain's CDR3 is CSARPDPGGETQYL. CDR3 DNA sequence: TGCAGTGCTAGGCCCGATCCAGGGGGGGAGACCCAGTACTTG.

At least ten counts were recorded for this clonotype. CDR3 DNA sequence: TGTGCCAGCAGGGCGACAGGGAATCAGCCCCAGCATTTT. It translates to CASRATGNQPQHF. V and J are TRBV12-3 or TRBV12-4 and TRBJ1-5, with 7 bases that match TRBD1. This CDR3 is built from 13 residues. The V gene end was trimmed by 6 bases and the J gene end by 4 bases; junction bases not matched to a gene: 3.

This sequence joins TRBV4-1 and TRBJ1-1; possibly TRBD1 for D (5 bases). The CDR3 is made up of 15 amino acids. CDR1 is MGHRA and CDR2 is YSYEKL in the germline V gene. Trimming removed 2 bases at V and 10 bases at J, with 20 bases between. The CDR3 sequence: CASSQISGQGIRAFF. The CDR3 nucleotides are TGCGCCAGCAGCCAAATTAGTGGTCAGGGAATAAGAGCTTTCTTT.

This clonotype was found a few times. This chain links TRBV5-1 with TRBJ2-2; 7 nucleotides align to TRBD1. With 0 bases clipped from V and 1 base from J, the junction kept 3 bases outside the gene matches. Germline V CDR1 and CDR2: SGHRS, YFSETQ. This CDR3 has 16 residues. DNA for the CDR3: TGCGCCAGCAGCTTGGGACAGGGAATGAACACCGGGGAGCTGTTTTTT. It encodes CASSLGQGMNTGELFF.